This TCR beta chain was retrieved from a study of PD-L1 blockade in urothelial cancer. Clones were read by immunoSEQ multiplex PCR, and TCRdb kept only the in-frame ones, dropping some. The sample comprises more than 90,000 clones, around four fifths of which are singletons, and roughly 8% rests with the top ten. V dropped 3 bases and J dropped 5 bases, with 10 bases sitting between them. The length of the CDR3 is 14 residues. Germline CDR1 and CDR2: MRHNA and SNTAGT. Time point in this sample: peripheral blood 6 weeks after treatment start. This specimen was PBMCs, taken around atezolizumab (anti-PD-L1) treatment. This chain uses TRBV6-4 with TRBJ2-2; perhaps TRBD2 as D (7 bases). This TCR was recovered from a man between 65 and 85 years old with urothelial cancer. In nucleotides, the CDR3 is TGTGCCAGCAGTGAGAGGGGGGGGACCGGGGAGCTGTTTTTT. Residues: CASSERGGTGELFF.